This T cell receptor beta chain originates from a study of T cells expressing NK-cell markers. Study overall: Among the eight sequenced donors, seven tested HCMV-seropositive and one tested seronegative. Whole-study findings and limits: Of the CD8+ T cells in six donors, 1.0-7.0% belonged to dominant NKG2C+ clonotypes. In several donors, dominant clonotypes made up about 28.3-60.1% of CD3+CD56-NKG2C+ cells.

TCRdb reprocessed the 5' RACE reads, with one entry per CDR3 protein and no DNA. Recorded for this sample: about 450,000 distinct CDR3 sequences. Comment on this clonotype: The antigen remains unidentified.

This CDR3 has 15 residues. In germline, CDR1 is SGHRS, CDR2 YFSETQ. This clonotype originated in a woman aged 18-69 years in good health. The material sequenced was blood T cells: a sorted CD56 or NKG2C T cell subset, CD4+ or CD8+ T cells, or bulk PBMC T cells (not recorded which). This sequence joins TRBV5-1 and TRBJ1-1. This CDR3 reads CASSLNVNSNTEAFF.